This T cell receptor (beta chain) was sequenced for a study of blood T cells in healthy people across ages. V lost 7 bases and J lost 5, with 18 bases in between. The CDR3 loop spans 15 amino acids. A word on this clonotype: The antigen is undetermined.

A second 7 to 11 cycle PCR used barcoded and J-beta primers. MiXCR was run by TCRdb on the 5' RACE reads, yielding one entry per CDR3 protein. The sample records over 1.5 million distinct CDR3 sequences, about 49% being singletons. General study results and limits: Estimates of diversity drawn from one million T cells were considered underestimates. The recorded TCR beta diversity per million T cells decreased in a roughly linear manner with age.

The receptor was derived from a middle-aged woman in good health. V usage is TRBV12-3 or TRBV12-4 and J usage is TRBJ2-1, with TRBD2 as a possible D gene (7 bases). What was sequenced was blood. The CDR3 spells CASTLTGGPHNEQFF. Here the CDR3 DNA reads TGTGCCAGCACCCTTACGGGGGGCCCCCACAATGAGCAGTTCTTC.